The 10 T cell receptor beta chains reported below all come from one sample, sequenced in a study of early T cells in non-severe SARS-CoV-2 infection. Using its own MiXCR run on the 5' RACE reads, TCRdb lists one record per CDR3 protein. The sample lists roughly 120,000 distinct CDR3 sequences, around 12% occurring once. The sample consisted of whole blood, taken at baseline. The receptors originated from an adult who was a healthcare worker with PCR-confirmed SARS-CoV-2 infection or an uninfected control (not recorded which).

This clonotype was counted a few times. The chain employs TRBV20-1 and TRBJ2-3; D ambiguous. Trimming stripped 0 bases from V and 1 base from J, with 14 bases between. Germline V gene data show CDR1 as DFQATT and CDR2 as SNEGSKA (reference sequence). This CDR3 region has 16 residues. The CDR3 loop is CSARDQAGTGTDTQYF. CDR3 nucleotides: TGCAGTGCTAGAGACCAGGCCGGAACCGGCACAGATACGCAGTATTTT.

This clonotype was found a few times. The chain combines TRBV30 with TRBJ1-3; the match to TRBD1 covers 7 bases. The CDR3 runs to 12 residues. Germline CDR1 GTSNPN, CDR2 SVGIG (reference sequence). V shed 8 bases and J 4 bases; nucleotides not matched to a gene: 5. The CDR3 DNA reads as TGTGCCCACCGACAGGGCGGAAACACCATATATTTT. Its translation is CAHRQGGNTIYF.

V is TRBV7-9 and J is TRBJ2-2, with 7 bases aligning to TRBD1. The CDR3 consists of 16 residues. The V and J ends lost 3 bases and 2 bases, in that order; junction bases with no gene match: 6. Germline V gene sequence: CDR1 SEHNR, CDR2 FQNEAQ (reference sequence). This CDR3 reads CASSFSGTANTGELFF. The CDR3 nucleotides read TGTGCCAGCAGCTTTTCCGGGACAGCAAACACCGGGGAGCTGTTTTTT.

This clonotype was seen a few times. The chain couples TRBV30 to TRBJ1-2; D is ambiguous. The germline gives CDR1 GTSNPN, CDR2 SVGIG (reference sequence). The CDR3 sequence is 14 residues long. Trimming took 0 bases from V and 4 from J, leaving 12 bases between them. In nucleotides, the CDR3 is TGTGCCTGGAGTGTACAAGGGTCAGGCTATGGCTACACCTTC. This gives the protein CAWSVQGSGYGYTF.

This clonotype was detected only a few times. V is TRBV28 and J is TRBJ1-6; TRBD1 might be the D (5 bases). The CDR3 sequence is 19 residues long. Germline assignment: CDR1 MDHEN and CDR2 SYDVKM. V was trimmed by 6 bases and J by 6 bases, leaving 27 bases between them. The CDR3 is CASSPAPRGHRFLNSPLHF. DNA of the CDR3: TGTGCCAGCAGCCCCGCCCCCCGGGGCCACCGATTCCTTAATTCACCCCTCCACTTT.

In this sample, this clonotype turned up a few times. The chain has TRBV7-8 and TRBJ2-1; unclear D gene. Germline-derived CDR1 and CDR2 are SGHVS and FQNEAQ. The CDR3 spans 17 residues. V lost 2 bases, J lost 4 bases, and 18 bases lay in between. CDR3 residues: CASSLKVRWWSYNEQFF. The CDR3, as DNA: TGTGCCAGCAGCTTAAAGGTTCGATGGTGGAGTTACAATGAGCAGTTCTTC.

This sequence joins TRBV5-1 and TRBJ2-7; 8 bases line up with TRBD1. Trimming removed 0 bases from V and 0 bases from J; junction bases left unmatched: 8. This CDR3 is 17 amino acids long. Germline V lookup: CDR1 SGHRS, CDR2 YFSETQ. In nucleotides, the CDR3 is TGCGCCAGCAGCTTGGTCGGGACAGGTTCATACTCCTACGAGCAGTACTTC. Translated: CASSLVGTGSYSYEQYF.

The CDR3 DNA reads as TGCGCCAGCAGCTTTGTTACCGGGTATACTAGCGGATACAATGAGCAGTTCTTC. This encodes CASSFVTGYTSGYNEQFF. The chain couples TRBV5-1 to TRBJ2-1, with 8 bases that match TRBD2. Germline V gives CDR1 SGHRS, CDR2 YFSETQ. CDR3 length: 18 residues. V was pared by 2 bases and J by 4 bases, with 14 bases of the junction left unmatched. Based on the CDR3 plus reference TRBV5-1 and TRBJ2-1, the full variable domain is KAGVTQTPRYLIKTRGQQVTLSCSPISGHRSVSWYQQTPGQGLQFLFEYFSETQRNKGNFPGRFSGRQFSNSRSEMNVSTLELGDSALYLCASSFVTGYTSGYNEQFFGPGTRLTVL.

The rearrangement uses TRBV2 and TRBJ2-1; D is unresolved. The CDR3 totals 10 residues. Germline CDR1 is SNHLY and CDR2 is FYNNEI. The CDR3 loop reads CASSGHNQFF. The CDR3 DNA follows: TGTGCATCGTCGGGCCATAATCAGTTCTTC. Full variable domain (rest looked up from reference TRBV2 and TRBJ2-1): EPEVTQTPSHQVTQMGQEVILRCVPISNHLYFYWYRQILGQKVEFLVSFYNNEISEKSEIFDDQFSVERPDGSNFTLKIRSTKLEDSAMYFCASSGHNQFFGPGTRLTVL.

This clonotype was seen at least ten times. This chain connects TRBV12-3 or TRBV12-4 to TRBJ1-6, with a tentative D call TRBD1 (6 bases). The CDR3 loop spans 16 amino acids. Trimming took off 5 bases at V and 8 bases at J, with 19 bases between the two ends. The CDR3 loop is CASSPTGGGSDSPLHF. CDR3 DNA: TGTGCCAGCAGTCCCACGGGAGGGGGAAGTGATTCACCCCTCCACTTT.